The rows below give T cell receptor beta chains drawn from one sample of a study of T cells expressing NK-cell markers. TCRdb re-called the 5' RACE reads and gives one entry per CDR3 protein, without DNA. The sample shows approximately 15,000 distinct CDR3 sequences, and 59% sits with its ten largest clones. The sequencing sample was made of blood T cells: a sorted CD56 or NKG2C T cell subset, CD4+ or CD8+ T cells, or bulk PBMC T cells (not recorded which). These receptors all come from a man aged 18-75 years in good health. Each CDR3 is given with its conserved first and last residue.

>TRBJ2-2|TRBV4-3
CASSQDPIPLQEGTGELFF
>TRBJ2-7|TRBV10-3
CAISREQAYEQYF
>TRBJ2-1|TRBV12-3/TRBV12-4
CASTSGTSGSYYEQFF
>TRBJ2-3|TRBV4-3
CASSPAVTGLPRDTQYF
>TRBJ2-7|TRBV20-1
CSARSRQGSYEQYF
>TRBJ1-1|TRBV3-1
CASTSGREGNTEAFF
>TRBJ2-7|TRBV28
CASSLMTGQGSQQYF
>TRBJ2-1|TRBV5-1
CASSSSDPVYINNEQFF
>TRBJ2-2|TRBV4-3
CASSRRLGQAGELFF
>TRBJ2-1|TRBV7-3
CASSWTSGERRFF
>TRBJ2-5|TRBV12-3/TRBV12-4
CASSPGLANQETQYF
>TRBJ1-2|TRBV5-5
CASSKTGIVYGYTF
>TRBJ2-3|TRBV11-2
CASSTGTSGRGTDTQYF
>TRBJ1-6|TRBV4-1
CASSQDSSYNSPLHF
>TRBJ2-4|TRBV30
CAWSVPQGNIQYF
>TRBJ2-1|TRBV5-5
CASSLVGDNEQFF
>TRBJ2-1|TRBV7-2
CASSTRQGYNEQFF
>TRBJ1-2|TRBV11-1
CASSSSNPRTGTGTYGYTF
>TRBJ2-3|TRBV11-2
CASSLDLAPGDTQYF
>TRBJ2-7|TRBV28
CASSPTSSYEQYF
>TRBJ2-1|TRBV30
CAWRPSGRYEQFF
>TRBJ2-2|TRBV5-4
CASSSLMTSGASNTGELFF
>TRBJ2-1|TRBV29-1
CSASGGLTYNEQFF
>TRBJ2-1|TRBV5-1
CASSLAPGSFHNEQFF
>TRBJ1-1|TRBV12-3/TRBV12-4
CASRTGQGNTEAFF